One T cell receptor (beta chain) is described in this entry. Sample-barcoded 5' priming and a J-beta primer mix drove a second PCR of roughly 7 to 11 cycles. One entry per CDR3 protein results from TCRdb running MiXCR on the 5' RACE reads. The table has approximately 1,000,000 distinct CDR3 sequences, more than 30% seen once. The sample belongs to a study of blood T cells in healthy people across ages. V shed 0 bases, J shed 13 bases, and the junction held 9 bases outside the gene matches. The CDR3 is 14 residues long. Germline V lookup: CDR1 LGHDT, CDR2 YNNKEL (reference sequence). Sequencing input: blood. This clonotype originated in a young man in good health. V gene TRBV3-1 combines with J gene TRBJ2-4; the match to TRBD2 covers 7 bases. DNA of the CDR3: TGTGCCAGCAGCCAAGACCAGCGGGGTTTGGGGCAGTACTTC. Encoded protein: CASSQDQRGLGQYF. The full variable domain, in which reference TRBV3-1 and TRBJ2-4 provide the parts outside the CDR3, is DTAVSQTPKYLVTQMGNDKSIKCEQNLGHDTMYWYKQDSKKFLKIMFSYNNKELIINETVPNRFSPKSPDKAHLNLHINSLELGDSAVYFCASSQDQRGLGQYFGAGTRLSVL.